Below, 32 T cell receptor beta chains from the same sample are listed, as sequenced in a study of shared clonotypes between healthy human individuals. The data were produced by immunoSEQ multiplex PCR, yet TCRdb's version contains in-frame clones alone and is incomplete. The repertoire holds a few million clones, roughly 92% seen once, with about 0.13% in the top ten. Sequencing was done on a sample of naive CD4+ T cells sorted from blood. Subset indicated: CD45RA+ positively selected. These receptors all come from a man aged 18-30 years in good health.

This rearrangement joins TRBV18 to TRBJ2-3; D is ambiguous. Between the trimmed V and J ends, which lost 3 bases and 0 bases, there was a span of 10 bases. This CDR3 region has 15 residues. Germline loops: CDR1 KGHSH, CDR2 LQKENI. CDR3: CASSPFTTSTDTQYF. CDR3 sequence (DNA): TGTGCCAGCTCACCGTTCACGACTAGCACAGATACGCAGTATTTT.

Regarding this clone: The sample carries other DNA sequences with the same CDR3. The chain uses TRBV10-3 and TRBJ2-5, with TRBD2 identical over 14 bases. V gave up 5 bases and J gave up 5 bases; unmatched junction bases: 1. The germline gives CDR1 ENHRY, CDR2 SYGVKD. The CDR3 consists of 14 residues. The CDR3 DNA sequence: TGTGCCATCAGTCGGACTAGCGGGGGGGAGACCCAGTACTTC. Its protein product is CAISRTSGGETQYF.

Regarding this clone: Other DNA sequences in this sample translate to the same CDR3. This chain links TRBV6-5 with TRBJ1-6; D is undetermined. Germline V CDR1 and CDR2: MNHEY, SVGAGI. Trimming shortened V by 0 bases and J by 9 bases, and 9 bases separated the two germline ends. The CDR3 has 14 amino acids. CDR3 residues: CASSYSKGGSPLHF. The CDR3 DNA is TGTGCCAGCAGTTACTCGAAGGGAGGTTCACCCCTCCACTTT.

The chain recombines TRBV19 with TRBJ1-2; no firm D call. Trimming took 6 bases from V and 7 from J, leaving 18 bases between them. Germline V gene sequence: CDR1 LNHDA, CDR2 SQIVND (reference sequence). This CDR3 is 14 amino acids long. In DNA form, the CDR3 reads TGTGCCAGTAGCGTTGATGCCGGGCACACTGGCTACACCTTC. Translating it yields CASSVDAGHTGYTF.

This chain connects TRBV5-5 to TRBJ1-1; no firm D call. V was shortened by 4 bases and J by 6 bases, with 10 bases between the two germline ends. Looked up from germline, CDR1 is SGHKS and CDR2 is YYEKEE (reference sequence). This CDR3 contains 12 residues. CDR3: CASSEGTAEAFF. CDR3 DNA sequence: TGTGCCAGCAGCGAGGGAACGGCTGAAGCTTTCTTT.

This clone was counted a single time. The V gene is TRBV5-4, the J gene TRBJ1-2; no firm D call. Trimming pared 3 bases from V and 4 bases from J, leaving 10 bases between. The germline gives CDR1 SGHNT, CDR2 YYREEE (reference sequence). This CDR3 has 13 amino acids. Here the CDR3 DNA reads TGTGCCAGCAGCTACGACGGTACCTATGGCTACACCTTC. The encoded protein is CASSYDGTYGYTF.

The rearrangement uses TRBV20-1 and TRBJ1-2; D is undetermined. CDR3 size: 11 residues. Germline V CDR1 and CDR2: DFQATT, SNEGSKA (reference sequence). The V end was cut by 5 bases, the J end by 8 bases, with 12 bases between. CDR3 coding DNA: TGCAGTGCTCCGCCTGCTTCGGGCTACACCTTC. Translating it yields CSAPPASGYTF.

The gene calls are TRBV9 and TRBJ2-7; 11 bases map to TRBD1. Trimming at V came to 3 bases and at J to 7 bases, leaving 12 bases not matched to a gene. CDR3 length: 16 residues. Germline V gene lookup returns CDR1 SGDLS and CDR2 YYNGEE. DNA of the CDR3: TGTGCCAGCAGCGCGAGAGGGGACAGGGGGATAGAAGAGCAGTACTTC. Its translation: CASSARGDRGIEEQYF. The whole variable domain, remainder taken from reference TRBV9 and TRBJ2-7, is DSGVTQTPKHLITATGQRVTLRCSPRSGDLSVYWYQQSLDQGLQFLIQYYNGEERAKGNILERFSAQQFPDLHSELNLSSLELGDSALYFCASSARGDRGIEEQYFGPGTRLTVT.

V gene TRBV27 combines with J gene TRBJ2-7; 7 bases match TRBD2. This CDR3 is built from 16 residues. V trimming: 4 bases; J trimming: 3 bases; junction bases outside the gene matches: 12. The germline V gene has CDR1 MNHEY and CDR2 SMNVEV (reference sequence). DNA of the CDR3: TGTGCCAGCAGTTCCGTGGGCGCGGGAGAAGACTACGAGCAGTACTTC. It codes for CASSSVGAGEDYEQYF.

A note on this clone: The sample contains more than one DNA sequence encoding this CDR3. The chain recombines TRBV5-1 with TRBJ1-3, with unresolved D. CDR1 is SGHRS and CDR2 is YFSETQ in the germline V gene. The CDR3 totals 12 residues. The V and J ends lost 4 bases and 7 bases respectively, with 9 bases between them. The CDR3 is CASSLPGNTIYF. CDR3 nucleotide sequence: TGCGCCAGCAGCCTACCCGGGAACACCATATATTTT. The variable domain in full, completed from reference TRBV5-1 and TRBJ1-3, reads KAGVTQTPRYLIKTRGQQVTLSCSPISGHRSVSWYQQTPGQGLQFLFEYFSETQRNKGNFPGRFSGRQFSNSRSEMNVSTLELGDSALYLCASSLPGNTIYFGEGSWLTVV.

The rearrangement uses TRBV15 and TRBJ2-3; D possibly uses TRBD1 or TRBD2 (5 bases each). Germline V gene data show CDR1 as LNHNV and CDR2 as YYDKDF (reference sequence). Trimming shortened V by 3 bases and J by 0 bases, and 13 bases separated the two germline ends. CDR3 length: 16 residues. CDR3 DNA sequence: TGTGCCACCAGCAGCGGAAGGGACCTCAGCACAGATACGCAGTATTTT. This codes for CATSSGRDLSTDTQYF.

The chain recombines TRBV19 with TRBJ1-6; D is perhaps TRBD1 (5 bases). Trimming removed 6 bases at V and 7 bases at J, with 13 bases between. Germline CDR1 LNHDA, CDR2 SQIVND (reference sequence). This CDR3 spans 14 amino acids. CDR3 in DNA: TGTGCCAGTAGCCTCAGGGTAGGGAATTCACCCCTCCACTTT. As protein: CASSLRVGNSPLHF.

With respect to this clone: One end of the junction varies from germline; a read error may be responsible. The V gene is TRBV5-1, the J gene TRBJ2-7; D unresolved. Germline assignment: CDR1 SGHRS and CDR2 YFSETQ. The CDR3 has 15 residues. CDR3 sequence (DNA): TGCGCCAGCAGCCTTGTGAGAGGTGGCCTTTACGAGCAGTACTTT. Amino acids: CASSLVRGGLYEQYF.

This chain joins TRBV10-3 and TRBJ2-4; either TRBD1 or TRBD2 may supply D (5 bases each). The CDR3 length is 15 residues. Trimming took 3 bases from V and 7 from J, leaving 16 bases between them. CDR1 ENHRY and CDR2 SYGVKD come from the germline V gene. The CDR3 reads CAISELDRDGNIQYF. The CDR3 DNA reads TGTGCCATCAGTGAACTTGATCGGGACGGGAACATTCAGTACTTC.

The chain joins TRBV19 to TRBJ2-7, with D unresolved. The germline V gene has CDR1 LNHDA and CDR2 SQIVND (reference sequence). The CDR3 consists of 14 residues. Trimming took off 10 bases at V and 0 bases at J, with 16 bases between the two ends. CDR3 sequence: CATLHRQASYEQYF. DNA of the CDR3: TGTGCCACCCTCCATCGCCAGGCCTCCTACGAGCAGTACTTC.

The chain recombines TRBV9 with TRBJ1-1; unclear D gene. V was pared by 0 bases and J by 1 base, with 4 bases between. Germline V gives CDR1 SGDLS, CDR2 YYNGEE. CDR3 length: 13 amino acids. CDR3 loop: CASSVAENTEAFF. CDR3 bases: TGTGCCAGCAGCGTAGCCGAGAACACTGAAGCTTTCTTT.

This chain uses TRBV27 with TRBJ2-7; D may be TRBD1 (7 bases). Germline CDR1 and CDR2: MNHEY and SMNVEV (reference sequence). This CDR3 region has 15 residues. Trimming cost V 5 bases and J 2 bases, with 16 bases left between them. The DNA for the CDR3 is TGTGCCAGCAGTATGAACAGGGGAGGACCCTACGAGCAGTACTTC. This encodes CASSMNRGGPYEQYF.

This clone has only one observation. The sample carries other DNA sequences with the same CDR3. In DNA form, the CDR3 reads TGTGCCTGGACTAGGGGGCTCGGCACAGATACGCAGTATTTT. Translation: CAWTRGLGTDTQYF. The chain is built from TRBV30 and TRBJ2-3; 7 bases line up with TRBD1. V lost 4 bases to trimming and J lost 1 base; unmatched junction nucleotides: 5. The CDR3 is 14 amino acids. Germline CDR1 is GTSNPN and CDR2 is SVGIG (reference sequence).

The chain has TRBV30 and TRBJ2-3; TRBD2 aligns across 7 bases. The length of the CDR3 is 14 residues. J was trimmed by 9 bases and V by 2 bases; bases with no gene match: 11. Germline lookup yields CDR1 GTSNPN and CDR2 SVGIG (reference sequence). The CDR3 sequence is CAWSKGGPFDTQYF. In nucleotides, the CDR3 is TGTGCCTGGAGTAAGGGAGGGCCTTTCGACACGCAGTATTTT.

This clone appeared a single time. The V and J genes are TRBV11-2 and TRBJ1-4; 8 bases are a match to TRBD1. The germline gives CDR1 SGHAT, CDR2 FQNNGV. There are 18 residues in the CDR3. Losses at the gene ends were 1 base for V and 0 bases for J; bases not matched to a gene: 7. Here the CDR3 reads CASSLGDRPLSTNEKLFF. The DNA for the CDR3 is TGTGCCAGCAGCTTAGGGGACAGGCCCCTATCAACTAATGAAAAACTGTTTTTT.

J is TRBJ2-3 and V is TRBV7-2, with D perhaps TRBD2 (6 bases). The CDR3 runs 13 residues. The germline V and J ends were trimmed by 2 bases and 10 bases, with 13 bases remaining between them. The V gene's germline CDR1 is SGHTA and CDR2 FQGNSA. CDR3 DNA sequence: TGTGCCAGCAGCTTAACGCGGGACGGTTCGCAGTATTTT. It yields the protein CASSLTRDGSQYF.

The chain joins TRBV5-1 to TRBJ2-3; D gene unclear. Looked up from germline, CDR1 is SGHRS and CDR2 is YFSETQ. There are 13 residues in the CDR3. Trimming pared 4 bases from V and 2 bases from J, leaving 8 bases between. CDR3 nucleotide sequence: TGCGCCAGCAGCCCGGATTACACAGATACGCAGTATTTT. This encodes CASSPDYTDTQYF.

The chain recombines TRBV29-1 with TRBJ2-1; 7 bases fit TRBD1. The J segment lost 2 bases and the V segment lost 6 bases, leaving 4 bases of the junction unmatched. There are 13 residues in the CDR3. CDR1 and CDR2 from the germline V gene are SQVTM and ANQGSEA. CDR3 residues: CSVTGTAYNEQFF. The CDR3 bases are TGCAGCGTCACCGGGACAGCCTACAATGAGCAGTTCTTC.

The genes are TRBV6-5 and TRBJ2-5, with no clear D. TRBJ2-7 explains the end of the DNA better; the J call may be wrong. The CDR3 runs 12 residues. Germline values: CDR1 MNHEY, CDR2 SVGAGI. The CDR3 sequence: CASRSQAYEQYF. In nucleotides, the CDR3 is TGTGCCAGCAGATCTCAAGCCTACGAGCAGTACTTC.

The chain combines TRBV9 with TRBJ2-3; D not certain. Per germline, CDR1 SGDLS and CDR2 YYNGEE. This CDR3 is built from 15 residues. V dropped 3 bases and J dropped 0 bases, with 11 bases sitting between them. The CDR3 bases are TGTGCCAGCAGCGCGCTAGGCTTTAGCACAGATACGCAGTATTTT. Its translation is CASSALGFSTDTQYF.

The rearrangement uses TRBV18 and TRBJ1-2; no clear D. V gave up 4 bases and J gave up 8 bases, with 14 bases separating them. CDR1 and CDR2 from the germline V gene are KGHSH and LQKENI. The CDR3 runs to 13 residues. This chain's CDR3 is CASSHPGSGGYTF. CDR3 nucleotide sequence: TGTGCCAGCTCACACCCGGGATCAGGCGGCTACACCTTC.

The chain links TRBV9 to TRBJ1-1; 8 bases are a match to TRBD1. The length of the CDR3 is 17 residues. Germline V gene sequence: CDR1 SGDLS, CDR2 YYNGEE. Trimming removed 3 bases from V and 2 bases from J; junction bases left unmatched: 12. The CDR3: CASSGDRGSNSNTEAFF. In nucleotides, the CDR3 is TGTGCCAGCAGCGGCGACAGGGGCTCCAACTCAAACACTGAAGCTTTCTTT. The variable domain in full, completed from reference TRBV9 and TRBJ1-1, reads DSGVTQTPKHLITATGQRVTLRCSPRSGDLSVYWYQQSLDQGLQFLIQYYNGEERAKGNILERFSAQQFPDLHSELNLSSLELGDSALYFCASSGDRGSNSNTEAFFGQGTRLTVV.

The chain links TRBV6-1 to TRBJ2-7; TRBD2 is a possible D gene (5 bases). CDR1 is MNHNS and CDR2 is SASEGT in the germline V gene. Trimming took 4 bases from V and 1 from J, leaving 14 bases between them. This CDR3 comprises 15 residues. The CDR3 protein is CASSGERSASYEQYF. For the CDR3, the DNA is TGTGCCAGCAGTGGAGAGCGGTCCGCGTCCTACGAGCAGTACTTC.

The DNA of the CDR3 is TGTGCCAGCAGAGGTGCAGGGTTGGGCAATCAGCCCCAGCATTTT. The encoded protein is CASRGAGLGNQPQHF. J is TRBJ1-5 and V is TRBV6-5, with D tentatively TRBD1 (5 bases). There are 15 residues in the CDR3. V lost 6 bases, J lost 2 bases, and 14 bases lay in between. Germline V gives CDR1 MNHEY, CDR2 SVGAGI.

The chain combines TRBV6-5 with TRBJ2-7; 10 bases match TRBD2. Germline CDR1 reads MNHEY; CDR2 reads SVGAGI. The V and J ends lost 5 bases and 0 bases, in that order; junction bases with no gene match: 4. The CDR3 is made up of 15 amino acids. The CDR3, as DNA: TGTGCCAGCAGTGGGGCTAGCGGGAGCTCCTACGAGCAGTACTTC. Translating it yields CASSGASGSSYEQYF.

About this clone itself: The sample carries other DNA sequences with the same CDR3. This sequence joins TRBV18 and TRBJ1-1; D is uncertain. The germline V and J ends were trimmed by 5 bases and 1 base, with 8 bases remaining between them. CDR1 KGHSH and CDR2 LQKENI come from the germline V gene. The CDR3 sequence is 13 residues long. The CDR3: CASSSTENTEAFF. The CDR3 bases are TGTGCCAGCTCATCTACAGAGAACACTGAAGCTTTCTTT.

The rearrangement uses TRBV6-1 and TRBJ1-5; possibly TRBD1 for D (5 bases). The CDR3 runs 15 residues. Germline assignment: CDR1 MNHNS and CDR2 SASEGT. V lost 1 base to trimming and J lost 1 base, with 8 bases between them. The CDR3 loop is CASSEGTHSNQPQHF. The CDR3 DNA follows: TGTGCCAGCAGTGAAGGGACACACAGCAATCAGCCCCAGCATTTT.